The 9 T cell receptor beta chains presented below share a single source sample, sequenced in a study of T cells in Graves' hyperthyroidism and ophthalmopathy. The TCR beta CDR3 regions underwent amplification using RNA transcripts as the source. Using the HTBI primer set, a first-round RT-PCR was run on the TCR CDR3. TCRdb re-analysed the multiplex PCR reads in MiXCR, keeping a single row per CDR3 protein. The data show approximately 530,000 distinct CDR3 sequences, just under 20% seen once. Sequenced input: blood. All receptors derive from a man aged 35 to 55 with Graves' ophthalmopathy.

This clonotype came up many times. The rearrangement links TRBV28 to TRBJ2-7; tentative D call: TRBD1 (5 bases). Germline CDR1 MDHEN, CDR2 SYDVKM. Trimming took 5 bases from V and 2 from J, leaving 13 bases between them. The CDR3 totals 14 residues. This chain's CDR3 is CASSRGFNTYEQYF. The CDR3 bases are TGTGCCAGCAGTAGGGGCTTTAATACCTACGAGCAGTACTTC.

The chain uses TRBV5-6 and TRBJ1-1, with no clear D. The CDR3 has 15 residues. V gave up 0 bases and J gave up 1 base, with 10 bases separating them. The germline CDR1 and CDR2 sequences are SGHDT and YYEEEE. For the CDR3, the DNA is TGTGCCAGCAGCTTGGATACGTCAGCGAACACTGAAGCTTTCTTT. This translates into CASSLDTSANTEAFF.

This clonotype was observed many times. The rearrangement uses TRBV7-8 and TRBJ2-2; D is undetermined. V was shortened by 3 bases and J by 2 bases, with 13 bases between the two germline ends. The V gene's germline CDR1 is SGHVS and CDR2 FQNEAQ. The CDR3 loop spans 16 amino acids. The CDR3 sequence is CASSLGSLTNTGELFF. CDR3 in DNA: TGTGCCAGCAGCTTGGGATCTCTTACCAACACCGGGGAGCTGTTTTTT.

This sequence joins TRBV5-1 and TRBJ2-3; TRBD2 agrees at 8 bases. Germline V gene lookup returns CDR1 SGHRS and CDR2 YFSETQ. The CDR3 runs 15 residues. After removal of 1 base from V and 5 bases from J, the junction contained 6 bases not matched to a gene. In nucleotides, the CDR3 is TGCGCCAGCAGCTTGAGCGGGAGTAACGGAGATACGCAGTATTTT. It yields the protein CASSLSGSNGDTQYF.

The rearrangement uses TRBV5-1 and TRBJ2-4; D is possibly TRBD1 (6 bases). Deletions cut 0 bases from V and 0 bases from J, with 10 bases between. This CDR3 comprises 16 residues. CDR1 SGHRS and CDR2 YFSETQ come from the germline V gene. The CDR3 DNA is TGCGCCAGCAGCTTGGATGGGGGCGCAGCCAAAAACATTCAGTACTTC. Its protein product is CASSLDGGAAKNIQYF.

This clonotype was seen more than once but under ten times. This chain connects TRBV20-1 to TRBJ2-1; 12 bases align to TRBD2. V dropped 8 bases and J dropped 4; count of bases not matched to a gene: 12. Per the germline V gene, CDR1 is DFQATT and CDR2 is SNEGSKA (reference sequence). CDR3 size: 16 residues. The CDR3 loop is CSPQPQLAGGYNEQFF. Written as DNA, the CDR3 is TGCAGTCCGCAACCCCAGCTAGCGGGAGGGTACAATGAGCAGTTCTTC.

The rearrangement uses TRBV7-9 and TRBJ2-1; the match to TRBD2 covers 8 bases. CDR1 is SEHNR and CDR2 is FQNEAQ in the germline V gene (reference sequence). The V gene end was trimmed by 5 bases and the J gene end by 10 bases; junction bases not matched to a gene: 7. The CDR3 spans 13 residues. The CDR3 nucleotides are TGTGCCAGCAGCAATTTAGCGGGGTGGGAGCAGTTCTTC. Translating it yields CASSNLAGWEQFF.

The table lists this clonotype with many counts. The chain couples TRBV3-1 to TRBJ2-2, with D unclear. Per germline, CDR1 LGHDT and CDR2 YNNKEL (reference sequence). Trimming left V 6 bases short and J 2 bases short, with 7 bases between. This CDR3 has 13 amino acids. CDR3 sequence: CASRNRNTGELFF. CDR3 nucleotide sequence: TGTGCCAGCAGAAACAGAAACACCGGGGAGCTGTTTTTT.

The rearrangement joins TRBV2 to TRBJ2-1, with D possibly called TRBD1 or TRBD2 (5 bases each). V shed 6 bases and J shed 0 bases, with 12 bases lying between them. In germline, CDR1 is SNHLY, CDR2 FYNNEI. The CDR3 consists of 15 residues. CDR3 amino acids: CASRARGLSYNEQFF. CDR3 coding DNA: TGTGCCAGCAGGGCCCGGGGCCTCTCCTACAATGAGCAGTTCTTC.